This TCR beta chain was obtained from a study of blood T cells in healthy people across ages. Whole-study results and caveats: Expanded clonotype changes were possibly confounded by unknown donor CMV status.

Per the germline V gene, CDR1 is SGDLS and CDR2 is YYNGEE. The CDR3 runs to 12 residues. Between the trimmed V and J ends, which lost 2 bases and 8 bases, there was a span of 8 bases. Primers used in a second PCR of roughly 7 to 12 cycles were a sample-barcoded 5' primer and a J-beta primer mix. TCRdb re-called the 5' RACE reads through MiXCR, storing one row per CDR3 protein. Of about 1.5 million distinct CDR3 sequences listed, roughly 43% are singletons. In its sample, this clonotype was seen a few times. What it binds is unknown. The source of this sequence is a woman between 18 and 29 years old in good health. The J gene is TRBJ2-1, the V gene TRBV9; D not certain. Sample: blood. The DNA for the CDR3 is TGTGCCAGCAGCGTCGCCCCCTATGAGCAGTTCTTC. Protein: CASSVAPYEQFF.